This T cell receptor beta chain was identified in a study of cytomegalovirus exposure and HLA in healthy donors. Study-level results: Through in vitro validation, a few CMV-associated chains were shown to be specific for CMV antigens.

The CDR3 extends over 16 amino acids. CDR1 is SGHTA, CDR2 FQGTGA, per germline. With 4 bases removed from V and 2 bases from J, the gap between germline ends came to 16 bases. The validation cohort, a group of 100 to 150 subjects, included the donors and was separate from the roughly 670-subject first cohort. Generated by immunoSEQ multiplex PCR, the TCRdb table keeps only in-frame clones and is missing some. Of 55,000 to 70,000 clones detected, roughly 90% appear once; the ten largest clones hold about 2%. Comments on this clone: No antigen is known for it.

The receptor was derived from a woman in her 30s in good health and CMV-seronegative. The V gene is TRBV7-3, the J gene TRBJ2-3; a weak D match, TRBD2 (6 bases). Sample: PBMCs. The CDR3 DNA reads TGTGCCAGCAGCTCGACCGATGGGGGGAACACAGATACGCAGTATTTT. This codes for CASSSTDGGNTDTQYF.